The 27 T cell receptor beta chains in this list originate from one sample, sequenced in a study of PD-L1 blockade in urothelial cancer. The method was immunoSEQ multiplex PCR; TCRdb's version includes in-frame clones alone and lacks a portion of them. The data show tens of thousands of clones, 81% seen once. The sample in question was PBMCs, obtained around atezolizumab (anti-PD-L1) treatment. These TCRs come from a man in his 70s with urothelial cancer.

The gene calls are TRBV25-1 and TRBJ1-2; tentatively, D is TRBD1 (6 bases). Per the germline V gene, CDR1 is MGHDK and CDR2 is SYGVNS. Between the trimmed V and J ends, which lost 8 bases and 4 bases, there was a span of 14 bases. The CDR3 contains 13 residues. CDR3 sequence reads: CASGTPFAYGYTF. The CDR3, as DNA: TGTGCCAGCGGGACACCTTTCGCCTATGGCTACACCTTC.

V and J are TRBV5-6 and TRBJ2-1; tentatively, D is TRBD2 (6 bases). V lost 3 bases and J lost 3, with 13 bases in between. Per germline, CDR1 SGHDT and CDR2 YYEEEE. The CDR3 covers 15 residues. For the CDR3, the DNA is TGTGCCAGCAGCTCCCGGAGGGAGGTCTACAATGAGCAGTTCTTC. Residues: CASSSRREVYNEQFF.

CDR3 loop: CASSQVTLSGTEAFF. CDR3 in DNA: TGCGCCAGCAGCCAAGTAACGCTAAGCGGCACTGAAGCTTTCTTT. This chain joins TRBV4-3 and TRBJ1-1; D gene uncertain. The CDR3 is 15 amino acids. CDR1 and CDR2 from the germline V gene are LGHNA and YSLEER. Trimming removed 1 base from V and 4 bases from J, with 13 bases in between.

The DNA for the CDR3 is TGCGCCAGCAGCTTGGACAGGACAAGAGAGACCCAGTACTTC. Encoded protein: CASSLDRTRETQYF. This chain links TRBV5-1 with TRBJ2-5; tentative D call: TRBD1 (5 bases). Trimming pared 0 bases from V and 4 bases from J, leaving 10 bases between. The V gene's germline CDR1 is SGHRS and CDR2 YFSETQ. The CDR3 length is 14 residues.

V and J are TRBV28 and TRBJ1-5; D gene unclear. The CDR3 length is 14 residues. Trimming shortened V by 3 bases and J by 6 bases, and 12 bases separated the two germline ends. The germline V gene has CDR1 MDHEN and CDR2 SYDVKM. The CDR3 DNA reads TGTGCCAGCAGTTTCAAGGCGGGTGGTCAGCCCCAGCATTTT. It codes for CASSFKAGGQPQHF.

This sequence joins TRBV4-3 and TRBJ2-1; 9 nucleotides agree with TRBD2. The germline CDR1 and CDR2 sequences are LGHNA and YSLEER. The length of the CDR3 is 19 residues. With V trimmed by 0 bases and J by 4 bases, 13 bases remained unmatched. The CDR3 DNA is TGCGCCAGCAGCCAAGAGAGGTCGGGCGGGCGGGAGGGTTACAATGAGCAGTTCTTC. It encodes CASSQERSGGREGYNEQFF.

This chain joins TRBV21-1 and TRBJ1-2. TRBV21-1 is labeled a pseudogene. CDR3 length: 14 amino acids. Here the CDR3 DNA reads TGTGCCAGCAGCTTTCGGGGGACGGGGGATGGCTACACCTTC. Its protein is CASSFRGTGDGYTF.

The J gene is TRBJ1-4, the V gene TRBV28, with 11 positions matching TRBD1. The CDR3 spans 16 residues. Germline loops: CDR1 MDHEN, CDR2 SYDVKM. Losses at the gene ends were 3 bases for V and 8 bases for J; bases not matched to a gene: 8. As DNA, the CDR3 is TGTGCCAGCAGTTTCTCCCGGGGACAGGGGGTCGAAAAACTGTTTTTT. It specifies CASSFSRGQGVEKLFF.

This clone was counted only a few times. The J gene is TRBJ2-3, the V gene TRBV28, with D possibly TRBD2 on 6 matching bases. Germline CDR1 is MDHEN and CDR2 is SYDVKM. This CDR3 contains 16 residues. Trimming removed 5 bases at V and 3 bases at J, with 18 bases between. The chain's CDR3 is CASSHESGPFTDTQYF. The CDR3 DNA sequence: TGTGCCAGCAGTCATGAGAGCGGGCCCTTTACAGATACGCAGTATTTT.

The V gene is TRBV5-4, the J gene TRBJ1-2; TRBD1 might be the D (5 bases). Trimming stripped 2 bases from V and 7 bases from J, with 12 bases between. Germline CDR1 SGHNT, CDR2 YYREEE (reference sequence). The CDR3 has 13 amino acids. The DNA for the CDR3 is TGTGCCAGCAGCTTAAGCAGGGATGGTGGCTACACCTTC. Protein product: CASSLSRDGGYTF.

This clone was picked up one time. The CDR3, as DNA: TGTGCCAGCCGCGACAGGGGGCTTTACCAGCAGTACTTC. Translating it yields CASRDRGLYQQYF. The chain combines TRBV6-1 with TRBJ2-7; TRBD1 matches 10 bases. Germline V gene lookup returns CDR1 MNHNS and CDR2 SASEGT. The trim removed 8 bases at V and 8 bases at J, leaving 9 bases unmatched. This CDR3 has 13 residues.

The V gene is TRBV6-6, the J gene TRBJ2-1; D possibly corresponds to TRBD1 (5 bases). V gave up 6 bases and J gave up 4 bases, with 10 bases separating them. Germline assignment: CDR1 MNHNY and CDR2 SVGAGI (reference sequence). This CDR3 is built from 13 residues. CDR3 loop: CASRGRIYNEQFF. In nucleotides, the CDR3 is TGTGCCAGCAGGGGGCGGATTTACAATGAGCAGTTCTTC.

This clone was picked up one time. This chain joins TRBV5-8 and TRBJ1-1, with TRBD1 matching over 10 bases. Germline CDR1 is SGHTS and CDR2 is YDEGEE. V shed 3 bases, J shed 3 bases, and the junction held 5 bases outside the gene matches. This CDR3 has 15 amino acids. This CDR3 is CASSSDRGLDTEAFF. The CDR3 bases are TGTGCCAGCAGCTCCGACAGGGGGCTGGACACTGAAGCTTTCTTT.

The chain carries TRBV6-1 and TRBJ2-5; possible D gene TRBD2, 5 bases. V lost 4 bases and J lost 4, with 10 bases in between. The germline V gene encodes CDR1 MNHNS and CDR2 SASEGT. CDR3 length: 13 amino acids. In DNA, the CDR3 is TGTGCCAGCAGTGGGGCTAGCCGAGAGACCCAGTACTTC. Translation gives CASSGASRETQYF.

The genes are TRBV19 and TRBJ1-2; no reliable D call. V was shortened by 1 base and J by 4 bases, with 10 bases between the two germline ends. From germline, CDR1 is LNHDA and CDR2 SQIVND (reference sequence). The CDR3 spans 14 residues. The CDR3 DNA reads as TGTGCCAGTAGTATAGGGAACAGCTTCTATGGCTACACCTTC. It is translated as CASSIGNSFYGYTF.

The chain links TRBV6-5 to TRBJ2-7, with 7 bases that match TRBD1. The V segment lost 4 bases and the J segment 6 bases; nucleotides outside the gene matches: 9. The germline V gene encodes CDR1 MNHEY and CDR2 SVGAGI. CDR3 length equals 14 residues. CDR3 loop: CASSSRTGQSEQYF. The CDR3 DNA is TGTGCCAGCAGTTCGAGAACGGGACAGTCCGAGCAGTACTTC.

The CDR3 DNA reads as TGTGCCAGCAGCTTTTCCGGGACTAGCGGCGGAGGGGTCCACAATGAGCAGTTCTTC. Protein product: CASSFSGTSGGGVHNEQFF. V gene TRBV11-3 combines with J gene TRBJ2-1; TRBD2 matches at 11 bases. The CDR3 has 19 amino acids. V shed 3 bases, J shed 5 bases, and the junction held 15 bases outside the gene matches. Germline CDR1 reads SGHNT; CDR2 reads YENEEA.

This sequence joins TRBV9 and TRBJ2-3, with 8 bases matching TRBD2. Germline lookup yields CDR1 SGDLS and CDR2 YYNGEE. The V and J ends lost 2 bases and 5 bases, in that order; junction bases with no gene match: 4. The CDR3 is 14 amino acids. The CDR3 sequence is CASSVSGKLDTQYF. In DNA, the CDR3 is TGTGCCAGCAGCGTTAGCGGGAAGCTAGATACGCAGTATTTT.

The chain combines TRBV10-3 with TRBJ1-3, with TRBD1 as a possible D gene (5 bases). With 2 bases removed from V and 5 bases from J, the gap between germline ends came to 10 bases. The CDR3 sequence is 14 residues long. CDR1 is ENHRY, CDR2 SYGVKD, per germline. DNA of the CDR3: TGTGCCATCAGTGAGCTCGGGGGACGAAACACCATATATTTT. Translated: CAISELGGRNTIYF.

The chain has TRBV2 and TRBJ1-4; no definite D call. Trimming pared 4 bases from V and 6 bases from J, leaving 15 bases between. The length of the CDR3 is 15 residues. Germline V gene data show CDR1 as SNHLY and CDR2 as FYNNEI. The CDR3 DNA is TGTGCCAGCAGTGTCTCCCTCGGGTTGGATGAAAAACTGTTTTTT. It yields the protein CASSVSLGLDEKLFF.

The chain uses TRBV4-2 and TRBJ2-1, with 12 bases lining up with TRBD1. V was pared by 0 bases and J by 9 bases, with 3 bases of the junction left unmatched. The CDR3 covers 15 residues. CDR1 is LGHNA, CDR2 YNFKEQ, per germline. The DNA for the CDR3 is TGTGCCAGCAGCCAAGACCGGGACAGGGGGCGTGAGCAGTTCTTC. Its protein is CASSQDRDRGREQFF.

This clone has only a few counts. The CDR3 DNA sequence: TGTGCCAGCAGCTTTGGGAGGGCTAACACCGGGGAGCTGTTTTTT. This sequence encodes CASSFGRANTGELFF. This sequence joins TRBV7-8 and TRBJ2-2; 7 nucleotides match TRBD2. In germline, CDR1 is SGHVS, CDR2 FQNEAQ. V lost 3 bases, J lost 2 bases, and 3 bases stayed unmatched. This CDR3 has 15 amino acids.

DNA of the CDR3: TGTGCCAGCAGTCGGGACAGTAACTATGGCTACACCTTC. Translated, it gives CASSRDSNYGYTF. The chain links TRBV6-6 to TRBJ1-2, with 7 bases identical to TRBD1. The germline CDR1 and CDR2 sequences are MNHNY and SVGAGI (reference sequence). Losses at the gene ends were 5 bases for V and 1 base for J; bases not matched to a gene: 1. CDR3 size: 13 residues.

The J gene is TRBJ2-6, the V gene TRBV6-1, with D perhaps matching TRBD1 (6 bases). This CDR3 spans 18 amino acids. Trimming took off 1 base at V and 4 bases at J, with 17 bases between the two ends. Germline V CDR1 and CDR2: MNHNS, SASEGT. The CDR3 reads CASSEGWQGLLGANVLTF. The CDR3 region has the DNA TGTGCCAGCAGTGAAGGATGGCAGGGGCTGTTGGGGGCCAACGTCCTGACTTTC.

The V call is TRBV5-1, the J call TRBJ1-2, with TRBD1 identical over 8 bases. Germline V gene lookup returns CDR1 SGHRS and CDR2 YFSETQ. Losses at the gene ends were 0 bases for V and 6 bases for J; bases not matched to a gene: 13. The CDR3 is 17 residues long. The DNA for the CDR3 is TGCGCCAGCAGCTTGGTCACAGGGGGATTCGACGTGGATGGCTACACCTTC. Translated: CASSLVTGGFDVDGYTF.

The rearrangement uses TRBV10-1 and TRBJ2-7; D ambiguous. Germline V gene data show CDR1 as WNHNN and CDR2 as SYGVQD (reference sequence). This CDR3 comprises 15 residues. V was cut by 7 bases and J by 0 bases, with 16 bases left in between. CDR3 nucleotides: TGCGCCAGCATGGTCGGTTCTTTCTCCTCCTACGAGCAGTACTTC. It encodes CASMVGSFSSYEQYF.

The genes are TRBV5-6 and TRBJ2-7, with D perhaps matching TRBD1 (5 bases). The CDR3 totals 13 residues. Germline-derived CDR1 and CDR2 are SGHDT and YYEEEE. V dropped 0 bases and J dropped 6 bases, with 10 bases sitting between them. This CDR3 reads CASSLGQGGEQYF. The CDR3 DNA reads TGTGCCAGCAGCTTGGGGCAGGGTGGCGAGCAGTACTTC.